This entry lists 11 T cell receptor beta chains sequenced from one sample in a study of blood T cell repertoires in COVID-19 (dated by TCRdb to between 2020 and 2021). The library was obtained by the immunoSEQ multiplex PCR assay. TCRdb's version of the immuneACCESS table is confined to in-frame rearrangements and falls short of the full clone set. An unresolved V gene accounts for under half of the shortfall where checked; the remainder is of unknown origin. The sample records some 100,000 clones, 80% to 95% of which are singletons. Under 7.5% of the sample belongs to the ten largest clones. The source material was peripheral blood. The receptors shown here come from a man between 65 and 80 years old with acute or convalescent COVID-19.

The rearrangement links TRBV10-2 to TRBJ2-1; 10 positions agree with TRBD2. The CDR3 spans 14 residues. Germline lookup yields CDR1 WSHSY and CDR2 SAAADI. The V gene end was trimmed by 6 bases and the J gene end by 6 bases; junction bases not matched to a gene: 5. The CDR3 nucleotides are TGCGCCAGCAGGTCTAGCGGGAGTGGCAATGAGCAGTTCTTC. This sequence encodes CASRSSGSGNEQFF.

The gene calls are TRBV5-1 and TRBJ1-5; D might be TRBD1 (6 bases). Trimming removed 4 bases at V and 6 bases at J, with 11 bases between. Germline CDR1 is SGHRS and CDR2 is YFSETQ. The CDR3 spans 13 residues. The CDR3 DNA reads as TGCGCCAGCAGCCAGGGGTCAGGTCAGCCCCAGCATTTT. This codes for CASSQGSGQPQHF.

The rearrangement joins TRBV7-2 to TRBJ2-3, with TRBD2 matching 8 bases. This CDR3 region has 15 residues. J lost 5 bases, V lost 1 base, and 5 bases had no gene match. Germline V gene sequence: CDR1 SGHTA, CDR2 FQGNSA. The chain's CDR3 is CASSLGGTREDTQYF. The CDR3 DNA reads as TGTGCCAGCAGCTTAGGGGGGACTAGAGAAGATACGCAGTATTTT. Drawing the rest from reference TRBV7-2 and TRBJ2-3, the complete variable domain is GAGVSQSPSNKVTEKGKDVELRCDPISGHTALYWYRQSLGQGLEFLIYFQGNSAPDKSGLPSDRFSAERTGGSVSTLTIQRTQQEDSAVYLCASSLGGTREDTQYFGPGTRLTVL.

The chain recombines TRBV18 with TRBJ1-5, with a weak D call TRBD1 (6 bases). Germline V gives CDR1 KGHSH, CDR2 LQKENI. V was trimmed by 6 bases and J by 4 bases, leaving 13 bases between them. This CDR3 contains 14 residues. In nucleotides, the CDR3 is TGTGCCAGCTCCATACAGGGTTCAAATCAGCCCCAGCATTTT. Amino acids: CASSIQGSNQPQHF.

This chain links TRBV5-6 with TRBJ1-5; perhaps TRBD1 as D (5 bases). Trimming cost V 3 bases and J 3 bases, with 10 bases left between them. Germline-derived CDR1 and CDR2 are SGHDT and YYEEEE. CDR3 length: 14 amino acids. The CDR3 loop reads CASSWGLNNQPQHF. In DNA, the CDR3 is TGTGCCAGCAGCTGGGGACTTAACAATCAGCCCCAGCATTTT.

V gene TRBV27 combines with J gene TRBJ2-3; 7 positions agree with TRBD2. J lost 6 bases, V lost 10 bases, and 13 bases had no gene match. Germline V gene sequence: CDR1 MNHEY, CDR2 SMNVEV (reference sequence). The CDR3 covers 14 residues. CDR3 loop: CATSSWTRIDTQYF. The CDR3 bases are TGTGCCACCTCATCTTGGACTAGGATTGATACGCAGTATTTT.

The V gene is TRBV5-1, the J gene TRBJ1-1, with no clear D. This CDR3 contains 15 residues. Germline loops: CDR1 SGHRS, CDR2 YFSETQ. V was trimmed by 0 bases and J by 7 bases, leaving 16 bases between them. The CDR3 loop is CASSLEVAGVDEAFF. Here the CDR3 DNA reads TGCGCCAGCAGCTTGGAAGTTGCCGGGGTCGATGAAGCTTTCTTT.

CDR3 in amino acids: CASRTRFNYGYTF. In nucleotides, the CDR3 is TGTGCCAGCAGAACGAGGTTTAACTATGGCTACACCTTC. This rearrangement joins TRBV6-5 to TRBJ1-2, with D unclear. The CDR3 is made up of 13 amino acids. V was shortened by 6 bases and J by 1 base, with 9 bases between the two germline ends. Germline V gene lookup returns CDR1 MNHEY and CDR2 SVGAGI.

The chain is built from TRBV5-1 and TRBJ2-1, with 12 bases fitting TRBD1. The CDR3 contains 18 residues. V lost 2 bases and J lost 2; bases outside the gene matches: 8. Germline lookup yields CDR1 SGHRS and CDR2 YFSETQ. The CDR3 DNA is TGCGCCAGCAGCTTAGGGACAGGGGGCCCTTCCGCCTACAATGAGCAGTTCTTC. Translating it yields CASSLGTGGPSAYNEQFF.

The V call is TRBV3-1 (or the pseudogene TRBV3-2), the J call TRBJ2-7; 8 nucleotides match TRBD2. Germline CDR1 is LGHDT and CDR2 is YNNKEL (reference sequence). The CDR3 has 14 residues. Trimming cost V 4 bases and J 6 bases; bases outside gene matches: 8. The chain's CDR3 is CASSPGLAAVEQYF. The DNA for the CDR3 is TGTGCCAGCAGCCCCGGACTAGCTGCCGTCGAGCAGTACTTC.

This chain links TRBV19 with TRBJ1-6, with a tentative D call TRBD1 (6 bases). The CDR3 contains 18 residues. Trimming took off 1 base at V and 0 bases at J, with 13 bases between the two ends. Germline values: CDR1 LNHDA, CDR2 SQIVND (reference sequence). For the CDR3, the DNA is TGTGCCAGTAGTATAGCCCTCAGGGGCAGCTCCTATAATTCACCCCTCCACTTT. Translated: CASSIALRGSSYNSPLHF.